A single sample is the source of the 3 T cell receptor beta chains below, sequenced in a study of cytomegalovirus exposure and HLA in healthy donors. Vbeta (60) and Jbeta (13) primers were used in the PCR. TCRdb's copy holds only in-frame clones and misses some; the assay was immunoSEQ multiplex PCR. The sample has about 97,000 clones, roughly 80% seen once. Sequencing was carried out using PBMCs. The receptors come from a male donor in good health and CMV-seropositive.

The rearrangement uses TRBV29-1 and TRBJ1-5, with a weak D call TRBD1 (6 bases). Germline V gene lookup returns CDR1 SQVTM and CDR2 ANQGSEA. The CDR3 totals 16 residues. Trimming shortened V by 4 bases and J by 2 bases, and 18 bases separated the two germline ends. CDR3 nucleotides: TGCAGCGTTGTTTTGTTGGGGGCGAGTGGCAATCAGCCCCAGCATTTT. The encoded protein is CSVVLLGASGNQPQHF. The full variable domain, rest sourced from reference TRBV29-1 and TRBJ1-5, is SAVISQKPSRDICQRGTSLTIQCQVDSQVTMMFWYRQQPGQSLTLIATANQGSEATYESGFVIDKFPISRPNLTFSTLTVSNMSPEDSSIYLCSVVLLGASGNQPQHFGDGTRLSIL.

The chain has TRBV5-1 and TRBJ1-1, with a weak D call TRBD1 (6 bases). Germline V gives CDR1 SGHRS, CDR2 YFSETQ. V was cut by 0 bases and J by 2 bases, with 11 bases left in between. The CDR3 length is 15 residues. For the CDR3, the DNA is TGCGCCAGCAGCTTGGAAGGGGGTCCAAACACTGAAGCTTTCTTT. Its protein product is CASSLEGGPNTEAFF.

This chain uses TRBV7-2 with TRBJ2-7; 13 bases agree with TRBD2. The V gene's germline CDR1 is SGHTA and CDR2 FQGNSA. The V segment lost 5 bases and the J segment 7 bases; nucleotides outside the gene matches: 8. This CDR3 region has 15 residues. This CDR3 is CASSPGLAGVGEQYF. The CDR3 coding sequence is TGTGCCAGCAGCCCCGGACTAGCGGGAGTTGGGGAGCAGTACTTC.